The rows below give T cell receptor beta chains drawn from one sample of a study of human T cells and chemical hapten exposure. TCRdb re-called the 5' RACE reads with MiXCR, one entry per CDR3 protein. The repertoire holds some 150,000 distinct CDR3 sequences, with roughly 4.1% as singletons. The receptors originated from a female donor in good health. Both conserved end residues are part of each CDR3. D genes are given only for firm matches. Size is stated as how often the clone was seen (once, few, many) or a class if it is expanded.

v_gene: TRBV6-6
d_gene: .
j_gene: TRBJ2-1
abundance: many
CDR3nt: TGTGCCAGCAGTTTGGGACGTTCCAATGAGCAGTTCTTC
CDR3aa: CASSLGRSNEQFF

v_gene: TRBV29-1
d_gene: .
j_gene: TRBJ2-6
abundance: many
CDR3nt: TGCAGCGTTGCGGGAGATTTCTCTGGGGCCAACGTCCTGACTTTC
CDR3aa: CSVAGDFSGANVLTF

v_gene: TRBV21-1
d_gene: .
j_gene: TRBJ1-5
abundance: many
CDR3nt: TGTGCCAGCAGCAGATGGGACACACTCAATCAGCCCCAGCATTTT
CDR3aa: CASSRWDTLNQPQHF

v_gene: TRBV6-5
d_gene: .
j_gene: TRBJ1-2
abundance: many
CDR3nt: TGTGCCAGCAGTTACTCAGCGAGGCGGGGGCGATTCTACGGCTACACCTTC
CDR3aa: CASSYSARRGRFYGYTF

v_gene: TRBV5-1
d_gene: .
j_gene: TRBJ1-3
abundance: many
CDR3nt: TGCGCCAGCAGCTTGGATCCAGGCTCTGGAAACACCATATATTTT
CDR3aa: CASSLDPGSGNTIYF

v_gene: TRBV18
d_gene: TRBD2
j_gene: TRBJ2-1
abundance: many
CDR3nt: TGTGCCAGCTCACCAAGCCTAGCGGGGGGGCTTGATGAGCAGTTCTTC
CDR3aa: CASSPSLAGGLDEQFF

v_gene: TRBV10-3
d_gene: TRBD1
j_gene: TRBJ1-1
abundance: many
CDR3nt: TGTGCCACCAACCGGGACAGGGGGACTGAAGCTTTCTTT
CDR3aa: CATNRDRGTEAFF

v_gene: TRBV7-9
d_gene: .
j_gene: TRBJ2-6
abundance: few
CDR3nt: TGTGCCAGCAGCTTACCCTTCCTTCAAGAATCTGGGGCCAACGTCCTGACTTTC
CDR3aa: CASSLPFLQESGANVLTF

v_gene: TRBV5-1
d_gene: .
j_gene: TRBJ2-5
abundance: many
CDR3nt: TGCGCCAGCAGCTCCGGAGATTTCCAAGAGACCCAGTACTTC
CDR3aa: CASSSGDFQETQYF

v_gene: TRBV2
d_gene: .
j_gene: TRBJ2-3
abundance: many
CDR3nt: TGTGCCAGCAGTTCCACAGGGACCCTCACAGATACGCAGTATTTT
CDR3aa: CASSSTGTLTDTQYF

v_gene: TRBV6-6
d_gene: TRBD1
j_gene: TRBJ1-2
abundance: many
CDR3nt: TGTGCCAGCAGTTGGAGACAGGGCAACTATGGCTACACCTTC
CDR3aa: CASSWRQGNYGYTF

v_gene: TRBV20-1
d_gene: TRBD1
j_gene: TRBJ1-5
abundance: many
CDR3nt: TGCAGTGCTAGAGTGGCAGGGGGTCAGCCCCAGCATTTT
CDR3aa: CSARVAGGQPQHF